A single sample gave rise to the 32 T cell receptor beta chains below, sequenced in a study of OX40 agonist ivuxolimab in advanced cancers. This table comes from immunoSEQ multiplex PCR, and its TCRdb copy is limited to in-frame clones, with some not included. Of roughly 90,000 clones listed, more than 75% are singletons. The sequenced sample was CD4+ or CD8+ T cells sorted from blood, obtained in a trial of the OX40 agonist ivuxolimab. Source of these receptors: an adult with an advanced solid tumor such as melanoma, head and neck, liver or kidney cancer.

The chain joins TRBV5-1 to TRBJ2-1; 7 bases line up with TRBD2. CDR1 and CDR2 (germline): SGHRS, YFSETQ. V was pared by 0 bases and J by 8 bases, with 8 bases of the junction left unmatched. This CDR3 has 15 amino acids. CDR3 nucleotides: TGCGCCAGCAGCTTGGCCGCGGGAGTATTCTATGAGCAGTTCTTC. Translated, it gives CASSLAAGVFYEQFF.

This clone showed up just once. V is TRBV5-4 and J is TRBJ2-2, with TRBD2 identical over 7 bases. Looked up from germline, CDR1 is SGHNT and CDR2 is YYREEE (reference sequence). This CDR3 contains 16 residues. Trimming cost V 2 bases and J 3 bases; bases outside gene matches: 7. The CDR3 region is CASSFWGTSDTGELFF. In nucleotides, the CDR3 is TGTGCCAGCAGCTTCTGGGGAACTAGCGACACCGGGGAGCTGTTTTTT. Filled out from reference TRBV5-4 and TRBJ2-2, the complete variable domain reads ETGVTQSPTHLIKTRGQQVTLRCSSQSGHNTVSWYQQALGQGPQFIFQYYREEENGRGNFPPRFSGLQFPNYSSELNVNALELDDSALYLCASSFWGTSDTGELFFGEGSRLTVL.

The V call is TRBV5-1, the J call TRBJ1-1; 8 nucleotides match TRBD1. Germline loops: CDR1 SGHRS, CDR2 YFSETQ. J was trimmed by 5 bases and V by 7 bases; bases with no gene match: 7. This CDR3 has 13 amino acids. CDR3 residues: CASLGQEGTEAFF. CDR3 bases: TGCGCCAGCTTGGGACAGGAGGGAACTGAAGCTTTCTTT. The full variable domain, rest sourced from reference TRBV5-1 and TRBJ1-1, is KAGVTQTPRYLIKTRGQQVTLSCSPISGHRSVSWYQQTPGQGLQFLFEYFSETQRNKGNFPGRFSGRQFSNSRSEMNVSTLELGDSALYLCASLGQEGTEAFFGQGTRLTVV.

The rearrangement uses TRBV5-4 and TRBJ1-2; 9 nucleotides agree with TRBD1. The germline V gene has CDR1 SGHNT and CDR2 YYREEE (reference sequence). The CDR3 has 15 amino acids. Losses at the gene ends were 0 bases for V and 4 bases for J; bases not matched to a gene: 4. CDR3 amino acids: CASSLDRGQVYGYTF. The DNA of the CDR3 is TGTGCCAGCAGCTTGGACAGGGGGCAGGTCTATGGCTACACCTTC.

The chain employs TRBV27 and TRBJ1-3, with D perhaps TRBD1 (6 bases). The germline V gene encodes CDR1 MNHEY and CDR2 SMNVEV (reference sequence). The CDR3 is 14 residues long. The V and J ends lost 5 bases and 4 bases respectively, with 12 bases between them. CDR3 coding DNA: TGTGCCAGCAGTCCAGGGGCGGCCGGAAACACCATATATTTT. This codes for CASSPGAAGNTIYF.

This sequence joins TRBV11-2 and TRBJ2-1, with D perhaps matching TRBD2 (5 bases). Per the germline V gene, CDR1 is SGHAT and CDR2 is FQNNGV. Trimming removed 1 base from V and 0 bases from J, with 7 bases in between. The CDR3 is 15 residues long. The CDR3 DNA sequence: TGTGCCAGCAGCTTAGGCAGCGGCTCCTACAATGAGCAGTTCTTC. Translated, it gives CASSLGSGSYNEQFF.

The chain couples TRBV29-1 to TRBJ2-3; no reliable D call. Germline V lookup: CDR1 SQVTM, CDR2 ANQGSEA. CDR3 length: 12 residues. The V and J ends lost 2 bases and 4 bases respectively, with 7 bases between them. The CDR3 nucleotides read TGCAGCGTTGAACTAGGCCCAGATACGCAGTATTTT. It codes for CSVELGPDTQYF.

The rearrangement links TRBV4-2 to TRBJ2-3; the match to TRBD2 covers 8 bases. Per the germline V gene, CDR1 is LGHNA and CDR2 is YNFKEQ. The CDR3 is 16 residues long. The V and J ends lost 0 bases and 7 bases, in that order; junction bases with no gene match: 9. In DNA, the CDR3 is TGTGCCAGCAGCCAAGATAGTGGTAGCGGGATCTATACGCAGTATTTT. It translates to CASSQDSGSGIYTQYF.

The genes are TRBV6-5 and TRBJ1-1; no definite D call. The germline V gene has CDR1 MNHEY and CDR2 SVGAGI. The CDR3 is 13 amino acids. V shed 0 bases and J shed 2 bases, with 4 bases lying between them. CDR3 in amino acids: CASSYSSNTEAFF. CDR3 in DNA: TGTGCCAGCAGTTACTCTTCTAACACTGAAGCTTTCTTT.

CDR3 region: CASSQASGRAAADTQYF. Here the CDR3 DNA reads TGCGCCAGCAGCCAAGCTAGCGGGAGGGCCGCGGCAGATACGCAGTATTTT. The chain uses TRBV4-3 and TRBJ2-3; TRBD2 matches 12 bases. CDR1 is LGHNA, CDR2 YSLEER, per germline. The CDR3 has 17 residues. The V and J ends lost 1 base and 4 bases, in that order; junction bases with no gene match: 6.

V is TRBV2 and J is TRBJ2-1; no reliable D call. V gave up 7 bases and J gave up 9 bases, with 13 bases separating them. The V gene's germline CDR1 is SNHLY and CDR2 FYNNEI. The length of the CDR3 is 12 residues. The CDR3 DNA sequence: TGTGCCAGCACTGCCTTAGTTGGTGAGCAGTTCTTC. Protein: CASTALVGEQFF.

The chain employs TRBV7-8 and TRBJ1-5; D is perhaps TRBD1 (6 bases). The V gene's germline CDR1 is SGHVS and CDR2 FQNEAQ. CDR3 size: 16 residues. The germline V and J ends were trimmed by 3 bases and 0 bases, with 12 bases remaining between them. CDR3 protein: CASSLVPGVSNQPQHF. CDR3 DNA: TGTGCCAGCAGCTTGGTCCCAGGGGTTAGCAATCAGCCCCAGCATTTT.

This clone was picked up one time. This sequence joins TRBV28 and TRBJ2-3; D may be TRBD2 (6 bases). The CDR3 loop spans 16 amino acids. Per the germline V gene, CDR1 is MDHEN and CDR2 is SYDVKM. Trimming left V 5 bases short and J 3 bases short, with 18 bases between. CDR3 bases: TGTGCCAGCAGTCCCCTACTCGGCGGGGAAACAGATACGCAGTATTTT. Encoded protein: CASSPLLGGETDTQYF.

The CDR3 DNA reads TGTGCCAGCAGCCAAGTAGGGTTAGAGACCCAGTACTTC. It encodes CASSQVGLETQYF. V usage is TRBV6-1 and J usage is TRBJ2-5; no definite D call. V lost 6 bases and J 4 bases, leaving 12 bases between the germline ends. The germline CDR1 and CDR2 sequences are MNHNS and SASEGT. There are 13 residues in the CDR3.

CDR3 sequence (DNA): TGTGCCATCAGTCAAGACGTGAAGCAGTTCTTC. Translating gives CAISQDVKQFF. The chain couples TRBV10-3 to TRBJ2-1; the D is unclear. Trimming removed 5 bases from V and 11 bases from J, with 10 bases in between. The CDR3 runs 11 residues. The germline CDR1 and CDR2 sequences are ENHRY and SYGVKD.

This clone was seen just once. The chain employs TRBV5-4 and TRBJ2-3, with TRBD2 matching over 11 bases. V shed 4 bases, J shed 2 bases, and the junction held 6 bases outside the gene matches. The CDR3 consists of 16 residues. CDR1 and CDR2 (germline): SGHNT, YYREEE (reference sequence). CDR3 bases: TGTGCCAGCAGCGAACTAGCGGGAGATGTCACAGATACGCAGTATTTT. Its protein product is CASSELAGDVTDTQYF.

V is TRBV7-9 and J is TRBJ2-7, with TRBD2 matching 7 bases. The CDR3 loop spans 17 amino acids. J was trimmed by 1 base and V by 1 base; bases with no gene match: 10. CDR1 and CDR2 (germline): SEHNR, FQNEAQ (reference sequence). The CDR3 DNA follows: TGTGCCAGCAGCTTAGAGGCCTGGCGGGAGTTTTCCTACGAGCAGTACTTC. The encoded protein is CASSLEAWREFSYEQYF.

J is TRBJ2-5 and V is TRBV2; the match to TRBD1 covers 7 bases. The J call could be wrong; TRBJ2-7 is a better fit for the DNA end. The CDR3 length is 12 residues. Germline loops: CDR1 SNHLY, CDR2 FYNNEI. CDR3 DNA: TGTGCCAGCAGTGGACAGGGCGACGAGCAGTACTTC. Protein product: CASSGQGDEQYF.

This sequence joins TRBV18 and TRBJ2-2, with 10 bases matching TRBD1. V gave up 8 bases and J gave up 7 bases; unmatched junction bases: 10. CDR1 is KGHSH and CDR2 is LQKENI in the germline V gene. The CDR3 consists of 15 residues. The CDR3 loop reads CASRRTGGIGGELFF. The CDR3, as DNA: TGTGCCAGCCGTCGGACAGGGGGGATTGGCGGGGAGCTGTTTTTT.

The V gene is TRBV11-2, the J gene TRBJ2-5; D not certain. The V gene's germline CDR1 is SGHAT and CDR2 FQNNGV. The V and J ends lost 5 bases and 5 bases respectively, with 12 bases between them. This CDR3 is 13 amino acids long. CDR3 DNA: TGTGCCAGCAGCCCCCAGCTTAGTGAGACCCAGTACTTC. Its translation is CASSPQLSETQYF.

The V gene is TRBV6-5, the J gene TRBJ2-7, with D perhaps matching TRBD2 (5 bases). Trimming took 4 bases from V and 2 from J, leaving 18 bases between them. Germline CDR1 reads MNHEY; CDR2 reads SVGAGI. The length of the CDR3 is 16 residues. CDR3 sequence (DNA): TGTGCCAGCAGTTCCCAAGCGACCGGGAAGACCTACGAGCAGTACTTC. Protein product: CASSSQATGKTYEQYF.

This sequence joins TRBV5-8 and TRBJ2-1, with D unclear. This CDR3 is built from 14 residues. CDR1 and CDR2 from the germline V gene are SGHTS and YDEGEE. V lost 4 bases, J lost 5 bases, and 13 bases lay in between. The CDR3 DNA sequence: TGTGCCAGCAGCCGGGTCGTCACTGACAATGAGCAGTTCTTC. Translation gives CASSRVVTDNEQFF.

The V and J genes are TRBV7-2 and TRBJ2-5, with TRBD2 as a possible D gene (5 bases). The CDR3 totals 15 residues. V was clipped by 3 bases and J by 9 bases, with 20 bases between them. CDR1 is SGHTA and CDR2 is FQGNSA in the germline V gene. This CDR3 is CASSLGGSRRMAQYF. For the CDR3, the DNA is TGTGCCAGCAGCTTGGGTGGGAGCCGACGTATGGCCCAGTACTTC.

This chain joins TRBV11-3 and TRBJ2-7; perhaps TRBD2 as D (5 bases). Trimming took 6 bases from V and 7 from J, leaving 13 bases between them. The CDR3 runs to 12 residues. From germline, CDR1 is SGHNT and CDR2 YENEEA. As DNA, the CDR3 is TGTGCCAGCAGGGGCCTGAGCGGAGAGCAGTACTTC. Translating gives CASRGLSGEQYF.

The chain is built from TRBV4-2 and TRBJ2-1; 7 positions agree with TRBD2. The CDR3 consists of 17 residues. Trimming removed 5 bases from V and 0 bases from J; junction bases left unmatched: 10. The germline V gene has CDR1 LGHNA and CDR2 YNFKEQ. The CDR3 bases are TGTGCCAGCAGCGCCAACCCACTAGCGAGCTCCTACAATGAGCAGTTCTTC. Protein: CASSANPLASSYNEQFF.

On this clone itself: A junction end diverges from the germline sequence, so it may reflect a read error. The V call is TRBV2, the J call TRBJ1-2; D remains ambiguous. CDR1 and CDR2 (germline): SNHLY, FYNNEI. This CDR3 is built from 11 residues. CDR3 sequence (DNA): TGTGCCAGCAGCGCCGGAGGTCCTGACCGCTTC. It encodes CASSAGGPDRF. The full variable domain, completed using reference TRBV2 and TRBJ1-2, is EPEVTQTPSHQVTQMGQEVILRCVPISNHLYFYWYRQILGQKVEFLVSFYNNEISEKSEIFDDQFSVERPDGSNFTLKIRSTKLEDSAMYFCASSAGGPDRFGSGTRLTVV.

The chain is built from TRBV5-5 and TRBJ2-2, with TRBD1 matching 8 bases. The germline CDR1 and CDR2 sequences are SGHKS and YYEKEE (reference sequence). Germline trimming cut 0 bases from V and 5 bases from J; bases unmatched to any gene: 3. The CDR3 consists of 15 residues. In DNA, the CDR3 is TGTGCCAGCAGCTTGGGGACAGGGATTACCGGGGAGCTGTTTTTT. Protein: CASSLGTGITGELFF. Using reference TRBV5-5 and TRBJ2-2 for the parts outside the CDR3, the full variable domain is DAGVTQSPTHLIKTRGQQVTLRCSPISGHKSVSWYQQVLGQGPQFIFQYYEKEERGRGNFPDRFSARQFPNYSSELNVNALLLGDSALYLCASSLGTGITGELFFGEGSRLTVL.

The CDR3 DNA is TGTGCCAGCAGTGATTTTGGACCGGACAGACAGGGGAACTGGGAGACCCAGTACTTC. Translation: CASSDFGPDRQGNWETQYF. The chain recombines TRBV2 with TRBJ2-5; TRBD1 matches 8 bases. The CDR3 is 19 amino acids. V lost 3 bases to trimming and J lost 5 bases; unmatched junction nucleotides: 20. The germline V gene has CDR1 SNHLY and CDR2 FYNNEI.

This chain joins TRBV28 and TRBJ2-7; 8 bases align to TRBD2. Germline V gives CDR1 MDHEN, CDR2 SYDVKM. CDR3 length: 15 amino acids. Trimming at V came to 6 bases and at J to 5 bases, leaving 12 bases not matched to a gene. DNA for the CDR3: TGTGCCAGCAGGTCAATAGCGGGACGTTCGGACGAGCAGTACTTC. Its translation: CASRSIAGRSDEQYF.

The chain links TRBV29-1 to TRBJ2-3, with D possibly TRBD1 on 5 matching bases. CDR3 length equals 13 residues. V was clipped by 6 bases and J by 2 bases, with 12 bases between them. Germline CDR1 is SQVTM and CDR2 is ANQGSEA. CDR3 nucleotides: TGCAGCGTCAGGGTGGGCCTCACAGATACGCAGTATTTT. This translates into CSVRVGLTDTQYF.

J is TRBJ1-5 and V is TRBV29-1, with 9 bases lining up with TRBD1. V lost 6 bases and J lost 3; bases outside the gene matches: 3. The CDR3 consists of 13 residues. Germline CDR1 reads SQVTM; CDR2 reads ANQGSEA. Written as DNA, the CDR3 is TGCAGCGTGGGACAGGGTGACAATCAGCCCCAGCATTTT. It specifies CSVGQGDNQPQHF.

The rearrangement joins TRBV7-2 to TRBJ1-5, with D possibly being TRBD1 (5 bases). This CDR3 region has 15 residues. Trimming stripped 2 bases from V and 4 bases from J, with 12 bases between. Germline lookup yields CDR1 SGHTA and CDR2 FQGNSA. The CDR3 DNA reads TGTGCCAGCAGCTTAATCGGGGGGAAAAATCAGCCCCAGCATTTT. Residues: CASSLIGGKNQPQHF. Using reference TRBV7-2 and TRBJ1-5 for the parts outside the CDR3, the full variable domain is GAGVSQSPSNKVTEKGKDVELRCDPISGHTALYWYRQSLGQGLEFLIYFQGNSAPDKSGLPSDRFSAERTGGSVSTLTIQRTQQEDSAVYLCASSLIGGKNQPQHFGDGTRLSIL.